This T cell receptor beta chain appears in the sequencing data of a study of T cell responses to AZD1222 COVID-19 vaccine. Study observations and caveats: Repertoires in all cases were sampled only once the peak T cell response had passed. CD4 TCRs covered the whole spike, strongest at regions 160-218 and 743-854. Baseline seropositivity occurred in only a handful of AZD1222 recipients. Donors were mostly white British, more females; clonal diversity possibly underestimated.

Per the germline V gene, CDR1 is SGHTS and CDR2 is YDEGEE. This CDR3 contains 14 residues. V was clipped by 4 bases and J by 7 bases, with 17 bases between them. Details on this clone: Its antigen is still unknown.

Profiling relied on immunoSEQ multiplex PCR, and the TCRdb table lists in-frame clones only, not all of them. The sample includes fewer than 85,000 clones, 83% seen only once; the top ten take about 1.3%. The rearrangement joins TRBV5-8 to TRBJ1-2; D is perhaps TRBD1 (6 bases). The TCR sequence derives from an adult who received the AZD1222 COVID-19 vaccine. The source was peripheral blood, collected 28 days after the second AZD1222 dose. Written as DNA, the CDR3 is TGTGCCAGCAGCACGGACAGCTCGTCTGGTGGCTACACCTTC. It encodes CASSTDSSSGGYTF.